This T cell receptor (beta chain) was sequenced for a study of CD4+ T cells in melanoma. Study findings and constraints: CD8+ T cell, macrophage and B cell function reportedly correlated with neoantigen-specific CD4+ T cells.

Germline V gene lookup returns CDR1 ENHRY and CDR2 SYGVKD. V was shortened by 6 bases and J by 2 bases, with 15 bases between the two germline ends. This CDR3 contains 15 residues. Sequenced by immunoSEQ multiplex PCR; TCRdb stores in-frame clones only, minus some. This sample has over 100,000 clones, with roughly 90% found just once. About this clone: Antigen: not known.

Material for sequencing was peripheral blood. The J gene is TRBJ2-3, the V gene TRBV10-3; D may be TRBD1 (5 bases). The clonotype comes from a human donor with melanoma. CDR3 in amino acids: CAISPGHLITDTQYF. The CDR3 DNA follows: TGTGCCATCAGCCCCGGACACCTAATCACAGATACGCAGTATTTT.